The next 3 T cell receptor beta chains were all read from a single sample in a study of blood T cell repertoires in COVID-19 (TCRdb year 2020). Library preparation employed the immunoSEQ multiplex PCR assay. Sourced from immuneACCESS, this table was stored by TCRdb with only in-frame sequences that have V and J called. A share of the clones is absent; for the studies checked, an unresolved V gene accounts for under half, and the remainder has no known explanation. The sample table shows some 150,000 clones, and 85% are seen once. The ten largest make up 2% to 3% of the sample. Sequencing was performed on peripheral blood. Receptors originate from a human donor with acute or convalescent COVID-19. The donor label of this sample is uncertain.

This chain uses TRBV6-5 with TRBJ1-3; 8 nucleotides line up with TRBD1. CDR3 size: 13 residues. J was trimmed by 8 bases and V by 6 bases; bases with no gene match: 6. CDR1 is MNHEY and CDR2 is SVGAGI in the germline V gene. In DNA form, the CDR3 reads TGTGCCAGCAGCCGGACAGGGCGAGACACCATATATTTT. It codes for CASSRTGRDTIYF.

The rearrangement uses TRBV7-9 and TRBJ1-3; possibly TRBD1 for D (5 bases). The V and J ends lost 1 base and 2 bases respectively, with 9 bases between them. Germline assignment: CDR1 SEHNR and CDR2 FQNEAQ (reference sequence). The CDR3 consists of 15 residues. The CDR3, as DNA: TGTGCCAGCAGCTTAGGGCAGGGTGCTGGAAACACCATATATTTT. Residues: CASSLGQGAGNTIYF.

This chain links TRBV28 with TRBJ2-1; D may be TRBD1 (6 bases). Trimming pared 4 bases from V and 4 bases from J, leaving 14 bases between. The CDR3 runs 15 residues. Germline V gene lookup returns CDR1 MDHEN and CDR2 SYDVKM. DNA for the CDR3: TGTGCCAGCAGTTCCGGGGACAATTCATACAATGAGCAGTTCTTC. Translated, it gives CASSSGDNSYNEQFF.